One T cell receptor beta chain is described in this entry. Antigen unknown. CDR1 is KGHSH and CDR2 is LQKENI in the germline V gene. V lost 4 bases to trimming and J lost 0 bases, with 6 bases between them. This CDR3 region has 14 residues. TCRdb keeps only in-frame clones here, not all; method: immunoSEQ multiplex PCR. The table lists 90,000 to 150,000 clones, 75% to 90% of them singletons. This entry is derived from a study of cytomegalovirus exposure and HLA in healthy donors. General study points: Reportedly, diagnosis of cytomegalovirus status by the classifier showed high specificity and sensitivity. Over 150 TCR beta chains were listed as cytomegalovirus-associated.

The receptor was derived from a man between 18 and 29 years old in good health and CMV-seropositive. The chain has TRBV18 and TRBJ1-4; D possibly corresponds to TRBD1 (6 bases). Input material: PBMCs. CDR3 DNA sequence: TGTGCCAGCTCACGACAGGCAACTAATGAAAAACTGTTTTTT. It yields the protein CASSRQATNEKLFF.